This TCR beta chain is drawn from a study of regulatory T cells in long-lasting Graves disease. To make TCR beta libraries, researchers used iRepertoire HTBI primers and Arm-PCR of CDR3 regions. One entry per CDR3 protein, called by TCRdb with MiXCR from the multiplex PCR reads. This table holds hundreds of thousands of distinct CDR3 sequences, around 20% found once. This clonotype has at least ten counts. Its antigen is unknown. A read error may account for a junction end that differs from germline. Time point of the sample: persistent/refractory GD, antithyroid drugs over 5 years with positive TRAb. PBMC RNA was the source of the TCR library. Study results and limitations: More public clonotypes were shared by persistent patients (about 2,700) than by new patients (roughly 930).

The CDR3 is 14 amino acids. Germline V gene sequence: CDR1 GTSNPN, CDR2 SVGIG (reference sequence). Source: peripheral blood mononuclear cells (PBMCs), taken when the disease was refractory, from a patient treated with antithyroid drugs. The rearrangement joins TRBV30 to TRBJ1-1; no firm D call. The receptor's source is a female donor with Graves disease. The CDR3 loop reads CAWSYAPVNAEAFF. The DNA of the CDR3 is TGTGCCTGGAGTTACGCCCCGGTGAACGCTGAAGCTTTCTTT.